The TCR beta chain described here comes from a study of T cell clonality in common variable immunodeficiency. Study-level findings and limits: Reportedly, TCR beta sequences from common variable immunodeficiency showed fewer deletions and N-nucleotide insertions.

This clone came up many times. What it binds is unknown. The read ends 3 residues shy of where the CDR3 ends; the end is completed using the germline J gene. The CDR3 covers 14 residues. CDR1 is SQVTM, CDR2 ANQGSEA, per germline. Deletions cut 6 bases from V and 7 bases from J, with 19 bases between. Some clones are missing from TCRdb's copy, which holds only in-frame ones; the method was immunoSEQ multiplex PCR. The table lists 5,700 or so clones, with no singletons. For at least one year, all CVID subjects received replacement immunoglobulin. Specimen: peripheral blood mononuclear cells. This clonotype originated in a human donor with common variable immunodeficiency. The chain employs TRBV29-1 and TRBJ2-1; a weak D match, TRBD2 (6 bases). The CDR3 reads CSVWVTRSGNEQFF. The covered CDR3 bases are TGCAGCGTCTGGGTGACGCGGAGCGGGAATGAG.